The T cell receptor (beta chain) under discussion was sequenced for a study of T-cell memory formation after mild COVID-19. TCRdb ran MiXCR on the 5' RACE reads and lists one entry per CDR3 protein. The sample yields roughly 300,000 distinct CDR3 sequences, less than 9.5% seen once. Overall study results and limits: For contracting clones, CD4+ ones sat mainly in CM and EM, CD8+ in EMRA. Within pre-infection memory, some responding clones were found, suggesting cross-reactive memory joined.

V lost 3 bases and J lost 10; bases outside the gene matches: 9. The CDR3 is 14 amino acids. Germline V gives CDR1 MGHRA, CDR2 YSYEKL. This clonotype has a handful of counts. The target antigen is unknown. The TCR was taken from a man between 18 and 35 years old who had mild COVID-19 (a few samples of this study predate the infection). Cell type and time point are not known. Sequenced input: PBMCs or a T cell subset sorted from them (not recorded which). The chain uses TRBV4-1 and TRBJ2-1; 7 bases fit TRBD2. The CDR3, as DNA: TGCGCCAGCAGCCAGGGGATCCGGGGGGTCGAGCAGTTCTTC. Protein sequence: CASSQGIRGVEQFF.